This T cell receptor beta chain appears in the sequencing data of a study of T-cell reconstitution after alpha-beta-depleted transplantation in children. Construction of the TCRbeta library involved unique molecular identifiers. Via MiXCR, TCRdb re-called the PCR reads, giving one row per CDR3 protein. The table lists 780,000 or so distinct CDR3 sequences, approximately 15% of them singletons. Trimming removed 4 bases at V and 3 bases at J, with 25 bases between. The germline gives CDR1 LGHNA, CDR2 YNFKEQ. The CDR3 is 18 residues long. In this sample, this clonotype turned up a few times. Here the sequenced sample was PBMCs, mostly from graft donor cells, taken 360 days after TCRalphabeta/CD19-depleted stem cell transplant. The rearrangement uses TRBV4-2 and TRBJ2-7; D perhaps matches TRBD1 (5 bases). This receptor was taken from a male patient younger than 18 who had a stem cell transplant for acute lymphoblastic leukemia, so the T cells may come from the graft donor. The DNA for the CDR3 is TGTGCCAGCAGCCGGGAATTGAGCCAGGGAACCCCCTTCTACGAGCAGTACTTC. Translated: CASSRELSQGTPFYEQYF.